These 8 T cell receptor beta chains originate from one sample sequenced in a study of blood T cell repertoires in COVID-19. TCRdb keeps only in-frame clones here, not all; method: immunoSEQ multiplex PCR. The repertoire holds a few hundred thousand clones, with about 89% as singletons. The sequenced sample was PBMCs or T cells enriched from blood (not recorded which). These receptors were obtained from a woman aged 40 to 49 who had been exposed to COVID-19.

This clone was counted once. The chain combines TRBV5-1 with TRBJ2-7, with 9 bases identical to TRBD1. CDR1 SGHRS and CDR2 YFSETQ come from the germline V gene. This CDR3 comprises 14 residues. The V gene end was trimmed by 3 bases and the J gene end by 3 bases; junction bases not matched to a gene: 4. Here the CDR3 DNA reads TGCGCCAGCAGCTCCAAGGGACAGGGCTACGAGCAGTACTTC. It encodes CASSSKGQGYEQYF.

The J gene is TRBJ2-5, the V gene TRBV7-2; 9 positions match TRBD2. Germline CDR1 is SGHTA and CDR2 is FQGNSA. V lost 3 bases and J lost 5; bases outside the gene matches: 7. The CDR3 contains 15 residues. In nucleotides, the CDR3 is TGTGCCAGCAGCTTGTTGGCGGGAGGGCCGGAGACCCAGTACTTC. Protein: CASSLLAGGPETQYF.

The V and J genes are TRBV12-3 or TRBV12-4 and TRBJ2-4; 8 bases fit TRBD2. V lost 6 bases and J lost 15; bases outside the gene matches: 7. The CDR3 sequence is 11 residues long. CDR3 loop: CASSRRTSLYF. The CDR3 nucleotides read TGTGCCAGCAGCCGACGGACTAGCCTGTACTTC.

The CDR3, as DNA: TGCAGCGTTAAAGGGACAGGGGTAGACGGCTACACCTTC. Translation: CSVKGTGVDGYTF. V gene TRBV29-1 combines with J gene TRBJ1-2; 10 bases line up with TRBD1. The CDR3 extends over 13 amino acids. Germline-derived CDR1 and CDR2 are SQVTM and ANQGSEA. The junction had 8 bases not matched to a gene; V was cut back by 5 bases and J by 8 bases.

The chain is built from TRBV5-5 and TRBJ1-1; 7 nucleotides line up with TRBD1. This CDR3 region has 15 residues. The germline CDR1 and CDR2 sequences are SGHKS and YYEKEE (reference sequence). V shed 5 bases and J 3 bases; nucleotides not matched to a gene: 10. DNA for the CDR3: TGTGCCAGCAGTCGTACGGGACAGACATACACTGAAGCTTTCTTT. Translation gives CASSRTGQTYTEAFF. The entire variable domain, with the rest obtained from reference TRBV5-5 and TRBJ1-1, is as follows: DAGVTQSPTHLIKTRGQQVTLRCSPISGHKSVSWYQQVLGQGPQFIFQYYEKEERGRGNFPDRFSARQFPNYSSELNVNALLLGDSALYLCASSRTGQTYTEAFFGQGTRLTVV.

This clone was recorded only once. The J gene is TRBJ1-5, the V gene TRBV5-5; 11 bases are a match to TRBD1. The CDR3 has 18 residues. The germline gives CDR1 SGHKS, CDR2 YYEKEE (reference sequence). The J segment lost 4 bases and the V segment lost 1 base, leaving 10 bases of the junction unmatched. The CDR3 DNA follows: TGTGCCAGCAGCTTGCAGGGTGGACAGGGGGCTAGGAATCAGCCCCAGCATTTT. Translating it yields CASSLQGGQGARNQPQHF.

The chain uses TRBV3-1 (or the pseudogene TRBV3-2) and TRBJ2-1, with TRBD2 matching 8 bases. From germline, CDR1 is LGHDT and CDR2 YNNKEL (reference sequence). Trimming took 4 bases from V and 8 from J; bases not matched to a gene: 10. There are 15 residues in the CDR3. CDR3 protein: CASSPRKGLAYEQFF. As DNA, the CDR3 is TGTGCCAGCAGCCCAAGAAAAGGACTAGCATATGAGCAGTTCTTC.

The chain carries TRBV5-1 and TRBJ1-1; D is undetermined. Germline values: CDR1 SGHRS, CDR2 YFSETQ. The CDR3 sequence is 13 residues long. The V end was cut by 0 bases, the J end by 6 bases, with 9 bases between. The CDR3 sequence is CASSLVSEAEAFF. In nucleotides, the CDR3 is TGCGCCAGCAGCTTGGTTAGTGAGGCTGAAGCTTTCTTT.